One and the same sample provided the 25 T cell receptor beta chains below, sequenced in a study of cytomegalovirus exposure and HLA in healthy donors. Assay: immunoSEQ multiplex PCR; the TCRdb copy retains only in-frame clones and omits some. The data contain roughly 68,000 clones, 96% of them singletons. The material sequenced was PBMCs. These receptors all come from a woman between 18 and 30 years old in good health and CMV-seropositive.

CDR3 nucleotide sequence: TGTGCCAGCAAAGCGGGAGGGGTAAATGAGCAGTTCTTC. It codes for CASKAGGVNEQFF. The chain has TRBV19 and TRBJ2-1, with TRBD2 matching 10 bases. Germline V CDR1 and CDR2: LNHDA, SQIVND (reference sequence). The CDR3 runs to 13 residues. With 9 bases clipped from V and 7 bases from J, the junction kept 6 bases outside the gene matches.

This rearrangement joins TRBV2 to TRBJ1-5, with D tentatively TRBD1 (5 bases). The CDR3 length is 13 residues. V was shortened by 8 bases and J by 4 bases, with 12 bases between the two germline ends. Germline CDR1 reads SNHLY; CDR2 reads FYNNEI. CDR3 region: CASQGLLNQPQHF. The CDR3, as DNA: TGTGCCAGCCAGGGCCTCCTAAATCAGCCCCAGCATTTT.

V is TRBV28 and J is TRBJ2-5, with 8 bases lining up with TRBD2. From germline, CDR1 is MDHEN and CDR2 SYDVKM. The V gene end was trimmed by 1 base and the J gene end by 5 bases; junction bases not matched to a gene: 9. CDR3 length: 16 residues. CDR3 sequence: CASSLSRREVWETQYF. The CDR3 nucleotides are TGTGCCAGCAGTTTATCGCGGCGGGAGGTCTGGGAGACCCAGTACTTC.

This chain links TRBV29-1 with TRBJ2-1, with 10 bases that match TRBD2. CDR3 length: 11 amino acids. J was trimmed by 9 bases and V by 4 bases; bases with no gene match: 0. Germline CDR1 is SQVTM and CDR2 is ANQGSEA. The CDR3 region is CSVGLAGEQFF. The CDR3 region has the DNA TGCAGCGTTGGACTAGCGGGTGAGCAGTTCTTC.

The CDR3: CASSQDRGSGNTIYF. CDR3 sequence (DNA): TGTGCCAGCAGCCAAGACAGGGGCTCTGGAAACACCATATATTTT. The chain has TRBV14 and TRBJ1-3, with D maybe TRBD1 (6 bases). Trimming took off 0 bases at V and 0 bases at J, with 6 bases between the two ends. Germline loops: CDR1 SGHDN, CDR2 FVKESK. The CDR3 runs 15 residues.

V usage is TRBV27 and J usage is TRBJ2-7, with D possibly being TRBD1 (5 bases). V gave up 5 bases and J gave up 2 bases, with 10 bases separating them. The CDR3 contains 13 residues. Per germline, CDR1 MNHEY and CDR2 SMNVEV (reference sequence). The CDR3 loop is CASSPQGPYEQYF. The CDR3 DNA reads TGTGCCAGCAGTCCCCAGGGCCCCTACGAGCAGTACTTC.

V and J are TRBV5-1 and TRBJ2-7, with D maybe TRBD2 (7 bases). The CDR3 totals 16 residues. CDR1 and CDR2 (germline): SGHRS, YFSETQ. V was clipped by 7 bases and J by 3 bases, with 23 bases between them. The CDR3 DNA sequence: TGCGCCAGCTCCCGTGGGGGGGGCGCGCCTCTCTACGAGCAGTACTTC. It encodes CASSRGGGAPLYEQYF.

The chain carries TRBV4-3 and TRBJ2-7; TRBD1 is a possible D gene (6 bases). The CDR3 spans 16 residues. Germline loops: CDR1 LGHNA, CDR2 YSLEER. The V end was cut by 0 bases, the J end by 4 bases, with 16 bases between. The CDR3 loop reads CASSQDPEEQGYEQYF. In nucleotides, the CDR3 is TGCGCCAGCAGCCAAGACCCTGAGGAACAGGGTTACGAGCAGTACTTC.

The chain recombines TRBV19 with TRBJ1-2; a weak D match, TRBD1 (6 bases). Deletions cut 5 bases from V and 4 bases from J, with 8 bases between. The germline gives CDR1 LNHDA, CDR2 SQIVND (reference sequence). This CDR3 has 12 amino acids. CDR3 residues: CASSLTGYGYTF. CDR3 DNA: TGTGCCAGTAGTCTGACAGGCTATGGCTACACCTTC.

This chain connects TRBV28 to TRBJ2-3; 10 bases match TRBD1. The CDR3 is 15 residues long. The germline gives CDR1 MDHEN, CDR2 SYDVKM. The trim removed 2 bases at V and 3 bases at J, leaving 2 bases unmatched. In DNA form, the CDR3 reads TGTGCCAGCAGTTTAGGGGGACAGGGGACAGATACGCAGTATTTT. It translates to CASSLGGQGTDTQYF.

V gene TRBV28 combines with J gene TRBJ2-1; D might be TRBD2 (5 bases). Between the trimmed V and J ends, which lost 3 bases and 9 bases, there was a span of 12 bases. The CDR3 has 13 amino acids. Germline loops: CDR1 MDHEN, CDR2 SYDVKM. The CDR3 reads CASSFMGESEQFF. The CDR3 bases are TGTGCCAGCAGTTTTATGGGAGAGAGTGAGCAGTTCTTC.

This rearrangement joins TRBV6-5 to TRBJ2-7, with 8 nucleotides matching TRBD2. This CDR3 spans 16 amino acids. Germline CDR1 and CDR2: MNHEY and SVGAGI. V lost 4 bases to trimming and J lost 4 bases; unmatched junction nucleotides: 12. CDR3 sequence reads: CASSSPSGRKGYEQYF. The CDR3, as DNA: TGTGCCAGCAGTTCGCCGAGCGGGAGAAAGGGGTACGAGCAGTACTTC.

The rearrangement links TRBV7-2 to TRBJ1-2; maybe TRBD1 (6 bases). The CDR3 has 14 amino acids. With 5 bases removed from V and 6 bases from J, the gap between germline ends came to 16 bases. The germline V gene has CDR1 SGHTA and CDR2 FQGNSA. The DNA of the CDR3 is TGTGCCAGCAGCCTGGGGGCCGCATGGCATGGCTACACCTTC. Residues: CASSLGAAWHGYTF.

The CDR3: CASSRFAGETQYF. The CDR3 DNA sequence: TGCGCCAGCAGTAGATTCGCGGGAGAGACCCAGTACTTC. V is TRBV5-1 and J is TRBJ2-5, with D tentatively TRBD2 (5 bases). CDR3 size: 13 residues. CDR1 is SGHRS and CDR2 is YFSETQ in the germline V gene. Between the trimmed V and J ends, which lost 5 bases and 4 bases, there was a span of 12 bases.

The chain links TRBV25-1 to TRBJ2-7; 8 nucleotides agree with TRBD1. The germline CDR1 and CDR2 sequences are MGHDK and SYGVNS. The CDR3 extends over 15 amino acids. V lost 2 bases and J lost 0; bases outside the gene matches: 3. DNA for the CDR3: TGTGCCAGCAGTGAAACAGGGGGTATCTCCTACGAGCAGTACTTC. Its protein is CASSETGGISYEQYF.

This clone is a singleton in its sample. This rearrangement joins TRBV6-4 to TRBJ2-1; 7 bases line up with TRBD2. V lost 9 bases, J lost 6 bases, and 14 bases stayed unmatched. In germline, CDR1 is MRHNA, CDR2 SNTAGT. The CDR3 extends over 15 amino acids. The CDR3 spells CARGLSGHPLNEQFF. The CDR3 coding sequence is TGTGCCAGGGGACTTAGCGGGCACCCCCTCAATGAGCAGTTCTTC.

The chain joins TRBV4-3 to TRBJ2-7; TRBD1 aligns across 7 bases. Looked up from germline, CDR1 is LGHNA and CDR2 is YSLEER. There are 15 residues in the CDR3. J was trimmed by 4 bases and V by 1 base; bases with no gene match: 7. This chain's CDR3 is CASSQGRQGIYEQYF. The DNA for the CDR3 is TGCGCCAGCAGCCAAGGCCGACAGGGAATATACGAGCAGTACTTC.

The chain is built from TRBV7-2 and TRBJ2-7; D call uncertain. Germline V lookup: CDR1 SGHTA, CDR2 FQGNSA. Trimming took off 5 bases at V and 4 bases at J, with 9 bases between the two ends. This CDR3 spans 12 amino acids. This chain's CDR3 is CASSPQAYEQYF. As DNA, the CDR3 is TGTGCCAGCAGCCCCCAGGCTTACGAGCAGTACTTC.

DNA of the CDR3: TGTGCCAGCAGCCGAAACACAGGGTCGGATGACAAAAACATTCAGTACTTC. It translates to CASSRNTGSDDKNIQYF. The chain links TRBV5-4 to TRBJ2-4; TRBD1 might be the D (6 bases). V lost 4 bases and J lost 3, with 20 bases in between. CDR1 SGHNT and CDR2 YYREEE come from the germline V gene (reference sequence). The CDR3 extends over 17 amino acids.

In nucleotides, the CDR3 is TGCAGCGTTACCCCTCTAGCGGGAGGGCCGGGGGATGAGCAGTTCTTC. Amino acid sequence: CSVTPLAGGPGDEQFF. This chain uses TRBV29-1 with TRBJ2-1, with TRBD2 matching 12 bases. The CDR3 totals 16 residues. CDR1 and CDR2 from the germline V gene are SQVTM and ANQGSEA. Trimming at V came to 5 bases and at J to 8 bases, leaving 13 bases not matched to a gene.

V usage is TRBV19 and J usage is TRBJ2-2, with TRBD2 matching over 7 bases. CDR1 LNHDA and CDR2 SQIVND come from the germline V gene (reference sequence). V lost 1 base and J lost 9; bases outside the gene matches: 14. This CDR3 contains 17 residues. CDR3 in DNA: TGTGCCAGTAGTATAGGGGGGAGGGCCTATGTAACACGGGAGCTGTTTTTT. Translated: CASSIGGRAYVTRELFF. The whole variable domain, remainder taken from reference TRBV19 and TRBJ2-2, is DGGITQSPKYLFRKEGQNVTLSCEQNLNHDAMYWYRQDPGQGLRLIYYSQIVNDFQKGDIAEGYSVSREKKESFPLTVTSAQKNPTAFYLCASSIGGRAYVTRELFFGEGSRLTVL.

The chain recombines TRBV2 with TRBJ2-7, with TRBD1 matching 10 bases. The ends lost 6 bases at V and 6 bases at J; junction bases unmatched: 8. Germline CDR1 is SNHLY and CDR2 is FYNNEI. CDR3 length equals 14 residues. Here the CDR3 reads CASRRDRGWGEQYF. CDR3 coding DNA: TGTGCCAGCAGACGGGACAGGGGCTGGGGCGAGCAGTACTTC. The full variable domain, with the rest looked up from reference TRBV2 and TRBJ2-7, is EPEVTQTPSHQVTQMGQEVILRCVPISNHLYFYWYRQILGQKVEFLVSFYNNEISEKSEIFDDQFSVERPDGSNFTLKIRSTKLEDSAMYFCASRRDRGWGEQYFGPGTRLTVT.

The chain couples TRBV4-1 to TRBJ2-2, with D unclear. The CDR3 extends over 13 amino acids. Per the germline V gene, CDR1 is MGHRA and CDR2 is YSYEKL. Trimming pared 6 bases from V and 6 bases from J, leaving 11 bases between. Here the CDR3 reads CASSERDSGELFF. CDR3 nucleotides: TGCGCCAGCAGTGAACGAGATTCCGGGGAGCTGTTTTTT.

The chain joins TRBV7-8 to TRBJ2-5; 9 bases fit TRBD1. The CDR3 has 15 residues. With V trimmed by 4 bases and J by 3 bases, 6 bases remained unmatched. Per the germline V gene, CDR1 is SGHVS and CDR2 is FQNEAQ. Written as DNA, the CDR3 is TGTGCCAGCAGCTCTTGGGACAGGGAAGAAGAGACCCAGTACTTC. Its translation: CASSSWDREEETQYF.

This chain uses TRBV29-1 with TRBJ1-2, with 8 nucleotides matching TRBD1. Germline CDR1 and CDR2: SQVTM and ANQGSEA. This CDR3 comprises 15 residues. The J segment lost 2 bases and the V segment lost 4 bases, leaving 9 bases of the junction unmatched. CDR3: CSVGAGGELNYGYTF. The CDR3 region has the DNA TGCAGCGTTGGAGCAGGGGGCGAGCTCAACTATGGCTACACCTTC. Supplemented by reference TRBV29-1 and TRBJ1-2, the full variable domain reads SAVISQKPSRDICQRGTSLTIQCQVDSQVTMMFWYRQQPGQSLTLIATANQGSEATYESGFVIDKFPISRPNLTFSTLTVSNMSPEDSSIYLCSVGAGGELNYGYTFGSGTRLTVV.